Below, one T cell receptor (beta chain) is given with its context. As the sequencing template, cDNA was produced by extracting RNA and reverse transcribing it. Method: immunoSEQ multiplex PCR; TCRdb's copy keeps in-frame clones and lacks some. Counted here are some 150,000 clones, around two thirds occurring once; the ten biggest clones make up around 34%. The CDR3 has 14 amino acids. CDR1 and CDR2 (germline): KGHSH, LQKENI. Trimming took 2 bases from V and 0 from J; bases not matched to a gene: 1. These data come from a study of CD8+ T cells in alopecia areata. Sequencing was performed on CD8+ T cells sorted from blood. The rearrangement joins TRBV18 to TRBJ2-7, with TRBD2 identical over 7 bases. The source is a human donor in good health. The CDR3 reads CASSPWGGSYEQYF. DNA for the CDR3: TGTGCCAGCTCACCATGGGGGGGCTCCTACGAGCAGTACTTC.